This T cell receptor (beta chain) appears in the sequencing data of a study of control samples from healthy donors and cancer patients. Trimming took 1 base from V and 3 from J, leaving 16 bases between them. The CDR3 covers 16 residues. The germline V gene has CDR1 MGHRA and CDR2 YSYEKL. Some clones are missing from TCRdb's copy, which holds only in-frame ones; the method was immunoSEQ multiplex PCR. The repertoire holds tens of thousands of clones, with around 94% as singletons. Sequenced input: blood. The chain recombines TRBV4-1 with TRBJ2-7; maybe TRBD2 (7 bases). The sequence came from a woman under 30 in good health. The CDR3 bases are TGCGCCAGCAGCCAAGTTGCGGGGGCCCTCAGCTACGAGCAGTACTTC. Its protein product is CASSQVAGALSYEQYF.